The rows below give T cell receptor beta chains drawn from one sample of a study of control samples from healthy donors and cancer patients. Repertoires were generated with immunoSEQ multiplex PCR, while TCRdb's copy carries only in-frame clones and drops some. The sample yields just over 90,000 clones, 70% to 90% seen once. Sequenced: blood. These receptors all come from a woman aged 45-65 years in good health. Both conserved end residues are part of each CDR3. A D gene is named only where the DNA matches it firmly. For some rows the clone size is stated as once, few or many, or as a class when expanded; others skip it.

V gene: TRBV7-9; clone size: .; J gene: TRBJ1-1; D gene: .; CDR3 DNA: TGTGCCAGCAGCCCCCTCGGGGCGGACACTGAAGCTTTCTTT; CDR3 protein: CASSPLGADTEAFF
V gene: TRBV27; clone size: .; J gene: TRBJ1-5; D gene: .; CDR3 DNA: TGTGCCAGCAGTACCCCGGCCCACCCCAGGAACTATAGCAATCAGCCCCAGCATTTT; CDR3 protein: CASSTPAHPRNYSNQPQHF
V gene: TRBV4-3; clone size: .; J gene: TRBJ1-4; D gene: .; CDR3 DNA: TGCGCCAGCAGCCAAAGTTACGGAAAGAATGAAAAACTGTTTTTT; CDR3 protein: CASSQSYGKNEKLFF
V gene: TRBV11-3; clone size: few; J gene: TRBJ2-3; D gene: .; CDR3 DNA: TGTGCCAGCAGCCAGGGCAGGAGCACAGATACGCAGTATTTT; CDR3 protein: CASSQGRSTDTQYF
V gene: TRBV11-2; clone size: .; J gene: TRBJ2-7; D gene: TRBD2; CDR3 DNA: TGTGCCAGCAGCTTTACTAGCGGGAGCAACGAGCAGTACTTC; CDR3 protein: CASSFTSGSNEQYF
V gene: TRBV2; clone size: .; J gene: TRBJ1-5; D gene: .; CDR3 DNA: TGTGCCAGCAGTGAATCCCCCCGGGGATCACGGCAGCCCCAGCATTTT; CDR3 protein: CASSESPRGSRQPQHF
V gene: TRBV3-1/TRBV3-2; clone size: once; J gene: TRBJ2-7; D gene: .; CDR3 DNA: TGTGCCAGCAGCCAACGGCGCTCTACATGCCAAGCCTACGAGCAGTACTTC; CDR3 protein: CASSQRRSTCQAYEQYF
V gene: TRBV12-5; clone size: .; J gene: TRBJ1-2; D gene: .; CDR3 DNA: TGTGCTAGTGGTGGTTTGGGTCCCTATGGCTACACCTTC; CDR3 protein: CASGGLGPYGYTF
V gene: TRBV20-1; clone size: .; J gene: TRBJ1-4; D gene: .; CDR3 DNA: TGCAGTGCTAGTGATGGGGGCAGCCCTGCGGGGGAAAAACTGTTTTTT; CDR3 protein: CSASDGGSPAGEKLFF
V gene: TRBV2; clone size: .; J gene: TRBJ2-6; D gene: .; CDR3 DNA: TGTGCCAGCAGTGCCGGGAAGGTTGCGGGGGCCAACGTCCTGACTTTC; CDR3 protein: CASSAGKVAGANVLTF
V gene: TRBV9; clone size: .; J gene: TRBJ2-7; D gene: TRBD2; CDR3 DNA: TGTGCCAGCAGCGTAGGTGACGGGAGGGTGTCCTACGAGCAGTACTTC; CDR3 protein: CASSVGDGRVSYEQYF
V gene: TRBV2; clone size: .; J gene: TRBJ2-1; D gene: TRBD2; CDR3 DNA: TGTGCCAGCAGTGAACGACGAATACTAGCGGCCAATGAGCAGTTCTTC; CDR3 protein: CASSERRILAANEQFF
V gene: TRBV9; clone size: once; J gene: TRBJ1-6; D gene: .; CDR3 DNA: TGTGCCAGCAGCGTAGAAACAGCCACTAATTCTCCCCTCCACTTT; CDR3 protein: CASSVETATNSPLHF
V gene: TRBV25-1; clone size: .; J gene: TRBJ2-5; D gene: .; CDR3 DNA: TGTGCCAGCAGTACCGAGGGGAACAGCACGCAAGAGACCCAGTACTTC; CDR3 protein: CASSTEGNSTQETQYF
V gene: TRBV5-1; clone size: .; J gene: TRBJ1-2; D gene: TRBD1; CDR3 DNA: TGCGCCAGCAGCGTATTACAGGGGCGGACCTATGGCTACACCTTC; CDR3 protein: CASSVLQGRTYGYTF
V gene: TRBV18; clone size: .; J gene: TRBJ1-4; D gene: .; CDR3 DNA: TGTGCCAGCTCACCCCAGGTAGATGAAAAACTGTTTTTT; CDR3 protein: CASSPQVDEKLFF
V gene: TRBV19; clone size: .; J gene: TRBJ2-1; D gene: TRBD2; CDR3 DNA: TGTGCCAGTAGTATAGATTTGCGACTAGCGGACTACAATGAGCAGTTCTTC; CDR3 protein: CASSIDLRLADYNEQFF
V gene: TRBV4-3; clone size: .; J gene: TRBJ2-2; D gene: .; CDR3 DNA: TGCGCCAGCAGCCAAGAGGCCGGACCCAACACCGGGGAGCTGTTTTTT; CDR3 protein: CASSQEAGPNTGELFF
V gene: TRBV19; clone size: .; J gene: TRBJ1-2; D gene: .; CDR3 DNA: TGTGCCAGTAGTTCCGACCGGGGAGGTGTCCTATATGGCTACACCTTC; CDR3 protein: CASSSDRGGVLYGYTF
V gene: TRBV28; clone size: once; J gene: TRBJ2-5; D gene: TRBD1; CDR3 DNA: TGTGCCAGCAGAGGACCCGGACAGGCCCAAGAGACCCAGTACTTC; CDR3 protein: CASRGPGQAQETQYF
V gene: TRBV3-1/TRBV3-2; clone size: .; J gene: TRBJ1-1; D gene: .; CDR3 DNA: TGTGCCAGCAGCCAAGACCGTGGGAACGGAATTAACACTGAAGCTTTCTTT; CDR3 protein: CASSQDRGNGINTEAFF
V gene: TRBV19; clone size: .; J gene: TRBJ1-1; D gene: TRBD1; CDR3 DNA: TGTGCCAGTAGTATGCCAGGGGGTAGGACTGAAGCTTTCTTT; CDR3 protein: CASSMPGGRTEAFF
V gene: TRBV6-5; clone size: .; J gene: TRBJ1-6; D gene: .; CDR3 DNA: TGTGCCAGCAGTAGGGGGGCGAAGTCACCCCTCCACTTT; CDR3 protein: CASSRGAKSPLHF
V gene: TRBV2; clone size: .; J gene: TRBJ2-3; D gene: TRBD2; CDR3 DNA: TGTGCCAGCAGTGCACACAGACTAGCGGCAAGCACAGATACGCAGTATTTT; CDR3 protein: CASSAHRLAASTDTQYF
V gene: TRBV6-5; clone size: .; J gene: TRBJ2-7; D gene: .; CDR3 DNA: TGTGCCAGCAGTTACCGGGTTCGGGCCGCGTCTGAAGAGCAGTACTTC; CDR3 protein: CASSYRVRAASEEQYF
V gene: TRBV3-1/TRBV3-2; clone size: .; J gene: TRBJ1-2; D gene: .; CDR3 DNA: TGTGCCAGCAGCCAAGCGTCGAATGGCAGGGTAACCTTC; CDR3 protein: CASSQASNGRVTF
V gene: TRBV2; clone size: .; J gene: TRBJ1-5; D gene: .; CDR3 DNA: TGTGCCAGCAGTGAAGCGACAAACTATCAGCCCCAGCATTTT; CDR3 protein: CASSEATNYQPQHF
V gene: TRBV27; clone size: .; J gene: TRBJ2-7; D gene: TRBD2; CDR3 DNA: TGTGCCAGCAGTCGCGGGACTAGCGGCTACTACGAGCAGTACTTC; CDR3 protein: CASSRGTSGYYEQYF
V gene: TRBV21-1; clone size: .; J gene: TRBJ2-7; D gene: .; CDR3 DNA: TGTGCCAGCAGCAAAGAGGAGATCTCCTACGAGCAGTACTTC; CDR3 protein: CASSKEEISYEQYF
V gene: TRBV6-2/TRBV6-3; clone size: once; J gene: TRBJ1-1; D gene: TRBD1; CDR3 DNA: TGTGCCAGCAGTTACTCCGGGACAGGGGGCGTCGCTTTCTTT; CDR3 protein: CASSYSGTGGVAFF
V gene: TRBV6-2/TRBV6-3; clone size: .; J gene: TRBJ1-1; D gene: .; CDR3 DNA: TGTGCCAGCAGTTATACTGCTCCCAGGGCAGGGAGTGACACTGAAGCTTTCTTT; CDR3 protein: CASSYTAPRAGSDTEAFF
V gene: TRBV4-1; clone size: .; J gene: TRBJ1-5; D gene: TRBD1; CDR3 DNA: TGCGCCAGCAGCCAACGGACAGGGCGGCAGCCCCAGCATTTT; CDR3 protein: CASSQRTGRQPQHF
V gene: TRBV11-3; clone size: .; J gene: TRBJ2-6; D gene: .; CDR3 DNA: TGTGCCAGCAGCGGCGGGACTCCGGTCTCTGGGGCCAACGTCCTGACTTTC; CDR3 protein: CASSGGTPVSGANVLTF
V gene: TRBV12-3/TRBV12-4; clone size: .; J gene: TRBJ2-5; D gene: TRBD1; CDR3 DNA: TGTGCCAGCACTATGGACAGGAGGGAGACCCAGTACTTC; CDR3 protein: CASTMDRRETQYF
V gene: TRBV6-5; clone size: .; J gene: TRBJ2-7; D gene: .; CDR3 DNA: TGTGCCAGCAGAGACCCCAGTAGAGCCTTCGAGCAGTACTTC; CDR3 protein: CASRDPSRAFEQYF
V gene: TRBV3-1/TRBV3-2; clone size: .; J gene: TRBJ2-3; D gene: .; CDR3 DNA: TGTGCCAGCAGCCAAGGCCGAGGAGATACGCAGTATTTT; CDR3 protein: CASSQGRGDTQYF
V gene: TRBV28; clone size: .; J gene: TRBJ1-2; D gene: .; CDR3 DNA: TGTGCCAGCAGTTTCCAGGGAGGCTATGGCTACACCTTC; CDR3 protein: CASSFQGGYGYTF
V gene: TRBV5-1; clone size: .; J gene: TRBJ2-5; D gene: TRBD2; CDR3 DNA: TGCGCCAGCAGCTTAAGGGGCGGGGGGTTTCAAGAGACCCAGTACTTC; CDR3 protein: CASSLRGGGFQETQYF
V gene: TRBV12-3/TRBV12-4; clone size: .; J gene: TRBJ2-3; D gene: .; CDR3 DNA: TGTGCCAGTGGCGGGGGCACAGATACGCAGTATTTT; CDR3 protein: CASGGGTDTQYF
V gene: TRBV19; clone size: .; J gene: TRBJ2-5; D gene: .; CDR3 DNA: TGTGCCAGTAGTATAGGGGCAGCGGGCGGACAAGAGACCCAGTACTTC; CDR3 protein: CASSIGAAGGQETQYF
V gene: TRBV10-3; clone size: .; J gene: TRBJ1-4; D gene: TRBD1; CDR3 DNA: TGTGCCATCAGTGCGGCAGGGGGCCATGAAAAACTGTTTTTT; CDR3 protein: CAISAAGGHEKLFF
V gene: TRBV18; clone size: .; J gene: TRBJ1-5; D gene: .; CDR3 DNA: TGTGCCAGCTCACAGGGTTATGGCAATCAGCCCCAGCATTTT; CDR3 protein: CASSQGYGNQPQHF
V gene: TRBV5-6; clone size: .; J gene: TRBJ1-3; D gene: .; CDR3 DNA: TGTGCCAGCAGCTTGGAGGGTGAGGCTGGAAACACCATATATTTT; CDR3 protein: CASSLEGEAGNTIYF
V gene: TRBV27; clone size: .; J gene: TRBJ1-2; D gene: TRBD1; CDR3 DNA: TGTGCCAGCAGTCTAACAGGGGGCGGCGGCTACACCTTC; CDR3 protein: CASSLTGGGGYTF
V gene: TRBV19; clone size: .; J gene: TRBJ2-7; D gene: TRBD1; CDR3 DNA: TGTGCCAGTAGTACTCGGACAGGGGCTTTGGAGCAGTACTTC; CDR3 protein: CASSTRTGALEQYF
V gene: TRBV2; clone size: .; J gene: TRBJ2-1; D gene: TRBD2; CDR3 DNA: TGTGCCAGCAGTGATGAGAGCGGGAGTGGGAATGAGCAGTTCTTC; CDR3 protein: CASSDESGSGNEQFF
V gene: TRBV19; clone size: .; J gene: TRBJ2-5; D gene: .; CDR3 DNA: TGTGCCAGTAGGCAGTCGGGGGAGACCCAGTACTTC; CDR3 protein: CASRQSGETQYF
V gene: TRBV6-5; clone size: .; J gene: TRBJ1-2; D gene: .; CDR3 DNA: TGTGCCAGCACCCCCGACAGGAAGAGCTACACCTTC; CDR3 protein: CASTPDRKSYTF
V gene: TRBV29-1; clone size: .; J gene: TRBJ1-2; D gene: .; CDR3 DNA: TGCAGCGTTGAAGGGGCGGGAGGCTACACCTTC; CDR3 protein: CSVEGAGGYTF
V gene: TRBV5-6; clone size: .; J gene: TRBJ1-2; D gene: .; CDR3 DNA: TGTGCCAGCAGCTTGGCCGGCGGGGGCGGCTACACCTTC; CDR3 protein: CASSLAGGGGYTF
V gene: TRBV29-1; clone size: .; J gene: TRBJ2-5; D gene: TRBD2; CDR3 DNA: TGCAGCGTTCGACTAGCGGGGGGTCGAGAGACCCAGTACTTC; CDR3 protein: CSVRLAGGRETQYF
V gene: TRBV6-2/TRBV6-3; clone size: .; J gene: TRBJ2-7; D gene: .; CDR3 DNA: TGTGCCAGCAGTTACGGGGACCATAATTACGAGCAGTACTTC; CDR3 protein: CASSYGDHNYEQYF